The 5 T cell receptor beta chains presented below share a single source sample, sequenced in a study of shared clonotypes between healthy human individuals. Profiled with immunoSEQ multiplex PCR; TCRdb holds only in-frame clones, not every one. The table includes about a million clones, 60% to 80% detected once. The sample consisted of memory CD4+ T cells sorted from blood. Subset of the sample: CD45RA-negative fraction. Receptors originate from a man between 18 and 29 years old in good health.

To note about this clone: The same CDR3 also results from other DNA sequences found in this sample. The J gene is TRBJ1-3, the V gene TRBV5-4, with D uncertain. Germline values: CDR1 SGHNT, CDR2 YYREEE (reference sequence). CDR3 length equals 13 residues. Trimming took off 4 bases at V and 4 bases at J, with 9 bases between the two ends. CDR3 loop: CASSLTSGNTIYF. In DNA, the CDR3 is TGTGCCAGCAGCCTTACCAGCGGAAACACCATATATTTT.

This chain connects TRBV10-3 to TRBJ2-7, with 9 nucleotides matching TRBD1. The CDR3 extends over 16 amino acids. Losses at the gene ends were 0 bases for V and 2 bases for J; bases not matched to a gene: 5. Germline CDR1 ENHRY, CDR2 SYGVKD. CDR3 region: CAISESGTGSPYEQYF. CDR3 nucleotide sequence: TGTGCCATCAGTGAGTCCGGGACAGGGTCCCCCTACGAGCAGTACTTC.

The V call is TRBV6-6, the J call TRBJ1-2; 7 nucleotides align to TRBD1. CDR3 length equals 15 residues. Germline values: CDR1 MNHNY, CDR2 SVGAGI (reference sequence). The ends lost 5 bases at V and 4 bases at J; junction bases unmatched: 10. The CDR3 is CASSDRDSGTYGYTF. The CDR3 DNA sequence: TGTGCCAGCAGTGACCGGGACAGTGGGACCTATGGCTACACCTTC.

This clone has more than one count but fewer than ten. The chain joins TRBV6-1 to TRBJ2-3, with D hard to call. Germline V gene sequence: CDR1 MNHNS, CDR2 SASEGT. The V and J ends lost 2 bases and 4 bases respectively, with 10 bases between them. There are 14 residues in the CDR3. The CDR3 DNA follows: TGTGCCAGCAGTGAAACGTCAATCCCAGATACGCAGTATTTT. It specifies CASSETSIPDTQYF.

In this sample, this clone turned up a few times. The chain uses TRBV7-6 and TRBJ1-1; D unresolved. Germline assignment: CDR1 SGHVS and CDR2 FNYEAQ. V was cut by 3 bases and J by 0 bases, with 5 bases left in between. The CDR3 is made up of 13 amino acids. CDR3 DNA: TGTGCCAGCAGCTTGGTGTTGAACACTGAAGCTTTCTTT. Its translation: CASSLVLNTEAFF.